This TCR beta chain emerged from a study of T cells after somatic rescue of genetic block. Clones were sequenced by immunoSEQ multiplex PCR, and TCRdb holds only the in-frame ones, with some missing. Found here are around 64,000 clones, 92% of them singletons; the top ten hold 3%. Looked up from germline, CDR1 is SGHNT and CDR2 is YYREEE (reference sequence). The CDR3 is 15 residues long. V lost 1 base and J lost 9; bases outside the gene matches: 8. The TCR comes from a man aged 35-49 years. This chain connects TRBV5-4 to TRBJ2-4; TRBD2 matches 9 bases. Sequenced: peripheral blood mononuclear cells (PBMCs). This CDR3 reads CASSLQGTSSPIQYF. CDR3 bases: TGTGCCAGCAGCTTGCAAGGGACTAGCTCCCCCATTCAGTACTTC.